This T cell receptor beta chain was identified in a study of T cells in Graves' hyperthyroidism and ophthalmopathy. In the study overall: Peripheral blood was secured at the point of initial diagnosis, before any treatment.

Orbital computed tomography and thyroid ultrasound, together with serum TRAb and thyroxine and clinical symptoms, were used for diagnoses. V was trimmed by 1 base and J by 5 bases, leaving 14 bases between them. Germline V CDR1 and CDR2: MGHRA, YSYEKL. This CDR3 contains 15 residues. Amplification of TCR beta CDR3 regions used RNA as the template. Using the HTBI primer set, a first-round RT-PCR was run on the TCR CDR3. TCRdb passed the multiplex PCR reads through MiXCR, listing each CDR3 protein once. The sample holds approximately 530,000 distinct CDR3 sequences; 15% to 20% are singletons and the top ten take about half.

The sequenced material came from blood. This TCR was recovered from a man aged 40-50 years with Graves' ophthalmopathy. The chain carries TRBV4-1 and TRBJ2-5, with D uncertain. CDR3 bases: TGCGCCAGCAGCCAAGGTGGAATGCCCGGGGAGACCCAGTACTTC. Protein product: CASSQGGMPGETQYF.